Listed below are T cell receptor beta chains from one sample, sequenced in a study of blood T cell repertoires in COVID-19. Produced via immunoSEQ multiplex PCR; TCRdb's table is partial and in-frame only. The repertoire has 200,000 or so clones, 80% to 85% of them found once; the top ten carry less than 2.5%. The sequencing sample was made of peripheral blood. These TCRs come from a woman in her fifties or sixties with acute or convalescent COVID-19. The CDR3 runs from the conserved cysteine through the conserved F or W. The D gene is left open where the match is weak. Size values are once, few and many counts, or a class for expanded clones, and some rows have none.

D	J	V	size	DNA	CDR3
NA	TRBJ2-2	TRBV6-2/TRBV6-3	NA	TGTGCCAGCAGTACCCCCCCGAGGAACACCGGGGAGCTGTTTTTT	CASSTPPRNTGELFF
NA	TRBJ2-3	TRBV6-5	NA	TGTGCCAGCAGTTACTCCCACGGACAAGTGGATACGCAGTATTTT	CASSYSHGQVDTQYF
TRBD1	TRBJ2-7	TRBV10-2	NA	TGCGCCAGCAGTGAACCCGGGACAGGGGTTCACGAGCAGTACTTC	CASSEPGTGVHEQYF
NA	TRBJ2-7	TRBV5-6	NA	TGTGCCAGCAGCTTGACGGTAACCTCCTACGAGCAGTACTTC	CASSLTVTSYEQYF
TRBD1	TRBJ1-3	TRBV4-2	NA	TGTGCCAGCAGGGCCTCCGGGACAGGGACCCAAACCTCTGGAAACACCATATATTTT	CASRASGTGTQTSGNTIYF
NA	TRBJ2-1	TRBV5-4	NA	TGTGCCAGCAGCTCCGACTTGATGAGGATCGATGAGCAGTTCTTC	CASSSDLMRIDEQFF
NA	TRBJ1-5	TRBV18	NA	TGTGCCAGCTCCGCACAGGGTTTGGCAAATCAGCCCCAGCATTTT	CASSAQGLANQPQHF
NA	TRBJ2-1	TRBV5-1	NA	TGCGCCAGCACAGACAAGGAACGTGGTGAGCAGTTCTTC	CASTDKERGEQFF
TRBD1	TRBJ1-2	TRBV5-5	NA	TGTGCCAGCAGCCGCGAGGGACAGGCTCCCTTGGTGGACACCTTC	CASSREGQAPLVDTF
NA	TRBJ2-1	TRBV2	NA	TGTGCCAGCAGAAAGGGGGGGGCTTTGGAGCAGTTCTTC	CASRKGGALEQFF
NA	TRBJ2-3	TRBV7-2	once	TGTGCCAGCAGACCAAGAAGGGGTACAGATACGCAGTATTTT	CASRPRRGTDTQYF
TRBD1	TRBJ2-3	TRBV5-1	NA	TGCGCCAGCAAGGCGGAAGGGGGCAGGGATACGCAGTATTTT	CASKAEGGRDTQYF
NA	TRBJ2-1	TRBV3-1/TRBV3-2	NA	TGTGCCAGCAGCCCCCGTCTAGCGAGGGGAGGCAATGAGCAGTTCTTC	CASSPRLARGGNEQFF
TRBD1	TRBJ2-5	TRBV4-2	NA	TGTGCCAGCAGCCAGTCGGACAGGGGAGAGACCCAGTACTTC	CASSQSDRGETQYF
TRBD1	TRBJ2-7	TRBV4-2	NA	TGTGCCAGCAGCCAGCCCGACAGGGGGCTCTACGAGCAGTACTTC	CASSQPDRGLYEQYF
TRBD1	TRBJ1-2	TRBV27	NA	TGTGCCAGCAGTCAGACAGGGGGCGGCTATGGCTACACCTTC	CASSQTGGGYGYTF
TRBD2	TRBJ2-3	TRBV4-2	once	TGTGCCAGCAGGCCTAGCGGGAGCACAGATACGCAGTATTTT	CASRPSGSTDTQYF
TRBD1	TRBJ1-2	TRBV5-1	NA	TGCGCCAGCAGCACCCAACCGGGACAGGGGGCCCGCGTTGGAGGCTACACCTTC	CASSTQPGQGARVGGYTF
TRBD2	TRBJ2-7	TRBV5-5	NA	TGTGCCAGCAGTCATACCGGGACTAGCGGGGAGGGCGAGCAGTACTTC	CASSHTGTSGEGEQYF
TRBD1	TRBJ1-2	TRBV3-1/TRBV3-2	NA	TGTGCCAGCAGTACAGGGGGATATGGCTACACCTTC	CASSTGGYGYTF
NA	TRBJ1-2	TRBV6-5	NA	TGTGCCAGCAGTTACCAAACAGGTGGAGGGCACTATGGCTACACCTTC	CASSYQTGGGHYGYTF
NA	TRBJ2-1	TRBV5-1	NA	TGCGCCAGCAGCTTGCCGGGTCCCTACAATGAGCAGTTCTTC	CASSLPGPYNEQFF
TRBD1	TRBJ1-2	TRBV3-1/TRBV3-2	many	TGTGCCAGCAGCCAAGTGGGAAACAGGGGATCCTATGGCTACACCTTC	CASSQVGNRGSYGYTF
TRBD2	TRBJ2-4	TRBV7-3	NA	TGTGCCAGCAGCTTAGCGGGACTAGCGGGGGTAATGAACATTCAGTACTTC	CASSLAGLAGVMNIQYF
TRBD2	TRBJ2-3	TRBV30	NA	TGTGCCTGGAACCTAGCGGGGTCGAGCACAGATACGCAGTATTTT	CAWNLAGSSTDTQYF
NA	TRBJ2-3	TRBV5-4	NA	TGTGCCAGCAGCTTTGAGGGGGGAGGGCCAGATACGCAGTATTTT	CASSFEGGGPDTQYF
NA	TRBJ2-3	TRBV3-1/TRBV3-2	NA	TGTGCCAGCAGCCAAGATCTACCGGGGTACGGCCGGGATACGCAGTATTTT	CASSQDLPGYGRDTQYF
NA	TRBJ1-3	TRBV5-6	NA	TGTGCCAGCAGCTTGGGCCGGTTCTCTGGAAACACCATATATTTT	CASSLGRFSGNTIYF
NA	TRBJ1-2	TRBV20-1	NA	TGCAGTGCTACTACGCAGGATGGCTACACCTTC	CSATTQDGYTF
TRBD1	TRBJ2-7	TRBV4-2	NA	TGTGCCAGCAGCCAGGGACAGGCGGAGCAGTACTTC	CASSQGQAEQYF
TRBD1	TRBJ1-1	TRBV28	many	TGTGCCAGCAGTCCCCGGACAGGGAGAGCTTTCTTT	CASSPRTGRAFF
TRBD1	TRBJ1-2	TRBV28	NA	TGTGCCAGCCGGACAGGGTTTACTGGCTACACCTTC	CASRTGFTGYTF
NA	TRBJ2-7	TRBV11-1	NA	TGTGCCAGCAGCGAACAGGGATATCCGGCCTACGAGCAGTACTTC	CASSEQGYPAYEQYF
NA	TRBJ1-1	TRBV27	NA	TGTGCCAGCAGCCCCGTCACGAGGCCGAGGACTGAAGCTTTCTTT	CASSPVTRPRTEAFF
NA	TRBJ1-1	TRBV5-8	NA	TGTGCCAGCAGCTTGCAGGCCGGGAGCACTGAAGCTTTCTTT	CASSLQAGSTEAFF
NA	TRBJ2-6	TRBV9	NA	TGTGCCAGCAGCCCCAGCGGCAGGACCCTCTCTGGGGCCAACGTCCTGACTTTC	CASSPSGRTLSGANVLTF
TRBD1	TRBJ2-7	TRBV28	few	TGTGCCAGCAGAAGGACAGGAGGTCACGAGCAGTACTTC	CASRRTGGHEQYF
NA	TRBJ2-3	TRBV9	NA	TGTGCCAGCAGCGGACTGGCCCCAGATACGCAGTATTTT	CASSGLAPDTQYF
NA	TRBJ1-1	TRBV7-9	NA	TGTGCCAGCAGCAAGGCGGGGGGAAGAACTGAAGCTTTCTTT	CASSKAGGRTEAFF
TRBD1	TRBJ1-1	TRBV19	NA	TGTGCCAGTAGTGGGACAGTCTTGAACACTGAAGCTTTCTTT	CASSGTVLNTEAFF
TRBD1	TRBJ2-7	TRBV3-1/TRBV3-2	NA	TGTGCCAGCAGCCAAGAAAAAGCCTCTTGGACAGGAATTTACGAGCAGTACTTC	CASSQEKASWTGIYEQYF
TRBD1	TRBJ2-2	TRBV6-2/TRBV6-3	NA	TGTGCCAGCAGTACCGGGACAGCGAACACCGGGGAGCTGTTTTTT	CASSTGTANTGELFF
TRBD1	TRBJ1-5	TRBV27	NA	TGTGCCAGTCGCCACCCCAAACAGGGGCGGACGCCGGTAGCCCAGCATTTT	CASRHPKQGRTPVAQHF
NA	TRBJ1-2	TRBV25-1	NA	TGTGCCAGCAGTCTCACAGGGACGGGTGGCTACACCTTC	CASSLTGTGGYTF
NA	TRBJ2-5	TRBV11-1	NA	TGTGCCAGCAGCGCCCGCAGGGGGGACGAGACCCAGTACTTC	CASSARRGDETQYF
NA	TRBJ2-2	TRBV9	NA	TGTGCCAGCAGCGTAACCAGCGGCACCGGGGAGCTGTTTTTT	CASSVTSGTGELFF
TRBD1	TRBJ1-1	TRBV7-9	NA	TGTGCCAGCAGCCCCGGGACAGGCCGAGGGAACACTGAAGCTTTCTTT	CASSPGTGRGNTEAFF
TRBD2	TRBJ2-7	TRBV6-5	once	TGTGCCAGCGGGCGGGGGGACTCCTACGAGCAGTACTTC	CASGRGDSYEQYF
NA	TRBJ2-2	TRBV7-2	NA	TGTGCCAGCAGCTTACTACCGGCGAACACCGGGGAGCTGTTTTTT	CASSLLPANTGELFF
TRBD1	TRBJ2-7	TRBV27	NA	TGTGCCAGCAGTTCCGACAGGGAGAGCCCCTACGAGCAGTACTTC	CASSSDRESPYEQYF
NA	TRBJ1-1	TRBV30	NA	TGTGCCTGGAGTGGGTGGGGCGTGAACACTGAAGCTTTCTTT	CAWSGWGVNTEAFF
TRBD1	TRBJ1-2	TRBV10-3	NA	TGTGCCATCAGTGGGACAGGGGACTATGGCTACACCTTC	CAISGTGDYGYTF
TRBD1	TRBJ2-7	TRBV7-8	NA	TGTGCCAGCAGCTTACAGACAGGGGGCACGTACGAGCAGTACTTC	CASSLQTGGTYEQYF
NA	TRBJ1-1	TRBV6-2/TRBV6-3	NA	TGTGCCAGCAGTTACGGGCAGGAAGCTTTCTTT	CASSYGQEAFF
NA	TRBJ1-2	TRBV6-5	NA	TGTGCCAGCACCCCGAGTGGGAGAGGAGGCTACACCTTC	CASTPSGRGGYTF
NA	TRBJ2-7	TRBV5-4	NA	TGTGCCAGCAGCTCTGGCCCGGACAGTGTGGGGGAGCAGTACTTC	CASSSGPDSVGEQYF
NA	TRBJ1-1	TRBV10-3	NA	TGTGCCATCAGGACAGAAATGAACACTGAAGCTTTCTTT	CAIRTEMNTEAFF